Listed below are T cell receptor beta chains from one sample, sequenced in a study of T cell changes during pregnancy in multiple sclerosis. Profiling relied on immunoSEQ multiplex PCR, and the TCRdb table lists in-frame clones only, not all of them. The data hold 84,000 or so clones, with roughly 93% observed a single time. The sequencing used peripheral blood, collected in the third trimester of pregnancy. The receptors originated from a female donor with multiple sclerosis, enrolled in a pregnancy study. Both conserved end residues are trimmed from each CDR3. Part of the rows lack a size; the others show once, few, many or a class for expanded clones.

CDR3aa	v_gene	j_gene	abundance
ASSLGQSSIGGQPQH	TRBV7-8	TRBJ1-5	NA
ASSEAIVGGTGAFEAF	TRBV6-1	TRBJ1-1	NA
ASSEMGGNHGGYT	TRBV10-2	TRBJ1-2	NA
ASSDSMNTEAF	TRBV6-5	TRBJ1-1	once
ASSESWGPGALGYT	TRBV2	TRBJ1-2	NA
ASSFGSSYEQY	TRBV7-2	TRBJ2-7	NA
ATSRAGGAVGELF	TRBV15	TRBJ2-2	NA
ASSERGGNSPLH	TRBV2	TRBJ1-6	NA
ASSPGQGVQQF	TRBV9	TRBJ2-1	NA
ASSVAGGGLNTEAF	TRBV9	TRBJ1-1	NA
ASSEGRVNSPLH	TRBV6-1	TRBJ1-6	NA
ASSLRGLGVHEQY	TRBV7-2	TRBJ2-7	NA
ASSEPLGTGANYGYT	TRBV25-1	TRBJ1-2	NA
SVFPGLGYNEQF	TRBV29-1	TRBJ2-1	once
ASSQGAGNYGYT	TRBV9	TRBJ1-2	NA
ASSIGSLSGGYT	TRBV19	TRBJ1-2	NA
ASSPPDRGLTEAF	TRBV18	TRBJ1-1	NA
ASRPNKGPNYGYT	TRBV11-2	TRBJ1-2	NA
ASSLQDLGDRPLYGYT	TRBV14	TRBJ1-2	few
SVYVAVGQGTHYGYT	TRBV29-1	TRBJ1-2	NA
ASSFTGNSQF	TRBV11-1	TRBJ2-1	NA
ASSLDRGGTEAF	TRBV5-1	TRBJ1-1	NA
AWWSGTGNTGELF	TRBV30	TRBJ2-2	NA